This T cell receptor (beta chain) is from a study of blood T cell repertoires in COVID-19. About the research overall: Whether acute or convalescent, the COVID-19 samples came from the United States, Italy and Spain. From T cells, B-cell-depleted T cells, or PBMCs came the material, which was cDNA or gDNA.

Per the original methods: Estimation of nucleated cell counts was performed using reference gene primer amplification. The repertoire was sequenced with immunoSEQ multiplex PCR; TCRdb's copy has only in-frame clones and lacks some. Clone size and the V and J calls come from that table; the DNA yielded D and trimming. The sample lists a few hundred thousand clones, around 84% occurring once. Trimming removed 4 bases at V and 1 base at J, with 10 bases between. Germline V gives CDR1 LGHDT, CDR2 YNNKEL (reference sequence). The CDR3 sequence is 15 residues long. This sequence joins TRBV3-1 (or the pseudogene TRBV3-2) and TRBJ2-2; TRBD1 might be the D (5 bases). The TCR sequence derives from a man aged 60 to 69 with acute or convalescent COVID-19. Sequencing input: peripheral blood. The CDR3 sequence: CASSLNTGNTGELFF. CDR3 DNA: TGTGCCAGCAGCCTTAATACAGGGAACACCGGGGAGCTGTTTTTT.